This is a list of T cell receptor beta chains from one sample in a study of blood T cell repertoires in COVID-19. The repertoire was sequenced with immunoSEQ multiplex PCR; TCRdb's copy has only in-frame clones and lacks some. The sample has a few hundred thousand clones, 75% to 90% seen once. Input material: peripheral blood. These receptors were obtained from a woman in her thirties or forties who had recovered from COVID-19. CDR3s include the opening cysteine and the closing phenylalanine or tryptophan. D genes are given only for firm matches. Not all rows give a size; the values are once, few, many and, for expanded clones, a class.

>TRBD2|once|TRBV3-1/TRBV3-2|TRBJ2-3
CASSSGRGTSTDTQYF
TGTGCCAGCAGCAGTGGGCGGGGGACTAGCACAGATACGCAGTATTTT
>.|.|TRBV11-3|TRBJ2-5
CASQRSYQETQYF
TGTGCCAGCCAACGGTCGTACCAAGAGACCCAGTACTTC
>.|.|TRBV5-6|TRBJ1-4
CASSLGLGTNEKLFF
TGTGCCAGCAGCTTGGGTCTCGGGACTAATGAAAAACTGTTTTTT
>.|.|TRBV6-2/TRBV6-3|TRBJ1-4
CASSDPLRELFF
TGTGCCAGCAGCGACCCTCTGCGGGAACTGTTTTTT
>.|.|TRBV28|TRBJ1-2
CASSLSERYGYTF
TGTGCCAGCAGCCTAAGTGAGAGGTATGGCTACACCTTC
>TRBD1|.|TRBV28|TRBJ1-1
CATVGQMNTEAFF
TGTGCCACCGTGGGACAGATGAACACTGAAGCTTTCTTT
>TRBD1|.|TRBV24-1|TRBJ1-2
CATSDAGTGAARYGYTF
TGTGCCACCAGTGACGCCGGGACAGGGGCTGCGAGGTATGGCTACACCTTC
>.|.|TRBV10-1|TRBJ2-7
CASRSDKTYEQYF
TGCGCCAGCAGATCGGACAAAACCTACGAGCAGTACTTC
>.|.|TRBV7-6|TRBJ2-1
CASSSDSSSYNEQFF
TGTGCCAGCAGCTCGGACTCGAGCTCCTACAATGAGCAGTTCTTC
>.|.|TRBV5-4|TRBJ1-2
CASSLEEGYGYTF
TGTGCCAGCAGCTTGGAGGAGGGATATGGCTACACCTTC